This paragraph covers one T cell receptor (beta chain) sequence. Its target is not known. The data are from a study of T cell clonotyping in hematopoietic cell transplantation. Study-level points and caveats: Broader posttransplant TCR repertoire diversity was predicted by graft donor and pretransplant recipient Inverse Simpson Index values. Recipient TCR diversity dropped after transplant; expanded clonotypes rose from day 30 to 180. Few recipient clonotypes overlapped donors; over 97% were de novo at given depth.

The data were produced by immunoSEQ multiplex PCR, yet TCRdb's version contains in-frame clones alone and is incomplete. The sample contains over 7,500 clones, approximately 96% of which appear only once. CDR1 is SGHRS, CDR2 YFSETQ, per germline. V trimming: 7 bases; J trimming: 2 bases; junction bases outside the gene matches: 7. The CDR3 extends over 14 amino acids. Specimen: peripheral blood mononuclear cells, collected 100 days after allogeneic stem cell transplant. The clonotype originates from a male patient in his sixties or seventies who had an allogeneic stem cell transplant from a related donor, so the T cells may come from the graft donor. Some clones in this sample may be carry-over from other donors' samples. This chain links TRBV5-1 with TRBJ2-7, with 9 bases lining up with TRBD1. CDR3 loop: CASGPGTGTYEQYF. The CDR3 bases are TGCGCCAGCGGGCCCGGGACAGGGACCTACGAGCAGTACTTC.